The following is a T cell receptor beta chain sequence with its context. Repertoires were generated with immunoSEQ multiplex PCR, while TCRdb's copy carries only in-frame clones and drops some. Among under 75,000 clones listed, about 90% were seen once. J was trimmed by 6 bases and V by 0 bases; bases with no gene match: 6. Per germline, CDR1 SGHRS and CDR2 YFSETQ. The CDR3 runs to 15 residues. These data come from a study of T cell changes during pregnancy in multiple sclerosis. Sequencing used CD4+ T cells from peripheral blood mononuclear cells, obtained after pregnancy. The chain combines TRBV5-1 with TRBJ2-5; 9 positions match TRBD2. The clonotype originates from a female donor in good health, enrolled as a control in a pregnancy study. Here the CDR3 reads CASSLALAGWKTQYF. The CDR3 DNA reads as TGCGCCAGCAGCTTGGCCCTAGCGGGGTGGAAGACCCAGTACTTC.